This TCR beta chain was sequenced for a study of blood T cell repertoires in COVID-19. CDR1 is SEHNR and CDR2 is FQNEAQ in the germline V gene (reference sequence). V dropped 2 bases and J dropped 1 base, with 8 bases sitting between them. The CDR3 has 14 residues. Using immunoSEQ multiplex PCR, the repertoire was profiled, and TCRdb retains in-frame clones only, with some absent. The sample includes around 270,000 clones, more than 90% seen only once; the top ten take approximately 2.6%. This clonotype was sampled from a person between 18 and 35 years old with COVID-19, enrolled during active disease. The chain employs TRBV7-9 and TRBJ1-1, with D perhaps TRBD1 (6 bases). Input material: peripheral blood. The CDR3, as DNA: TGTGCCAGCAGCTTACAGGGGCAGAACACTGAAGCTTTCTTT. Amino acids: CASSLQGQNTEAFF. Full variable domain (missing parts from reference TRBV7-9 and TRBJ1-1): DTGVSQNPRHKITKRGQNVTFRCDPISEHNRLYWYRQTLGQGPEFLTYFQNEAQLEKSRLLSDRFSAERPKGSFSTLEIQRTEQGDSAMYLCASSLQGQNTEAFFGQGTRLTVV.